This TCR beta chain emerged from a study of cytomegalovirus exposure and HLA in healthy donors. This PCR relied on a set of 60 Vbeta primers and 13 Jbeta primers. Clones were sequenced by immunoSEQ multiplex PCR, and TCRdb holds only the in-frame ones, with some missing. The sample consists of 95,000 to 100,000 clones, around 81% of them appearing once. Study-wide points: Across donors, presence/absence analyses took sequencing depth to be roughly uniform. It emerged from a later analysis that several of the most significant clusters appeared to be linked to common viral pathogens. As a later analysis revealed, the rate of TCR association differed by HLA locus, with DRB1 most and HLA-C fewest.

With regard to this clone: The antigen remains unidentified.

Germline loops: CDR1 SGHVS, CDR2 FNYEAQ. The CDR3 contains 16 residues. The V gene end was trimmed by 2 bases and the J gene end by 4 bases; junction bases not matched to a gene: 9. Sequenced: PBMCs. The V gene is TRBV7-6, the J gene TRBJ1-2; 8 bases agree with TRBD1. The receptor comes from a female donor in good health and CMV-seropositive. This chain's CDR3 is CASSLSSGTGVYGYTF. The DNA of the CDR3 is TGTGCCAGCAGCTTATCCTCCGGGACAGGAGTCTATGGCTACACCTTC.